These T cell receptor beta chains were read from a single sample in a study of shared clonotypes between healthy human individuals. Sequencing used immunoSEQ multiplex PCR; TCRdb keeps in-frame clones, though not all of them. Seen here are 850,000 to 1,200,000 clones, 75% observed once, and the top ten hold over 1.3%. Sample: memory CD4+ T cells sorted from blood. The receptors were gathered from a man between 18 and 35 years old in good health. Each CDR3 is given with its conserved first and last residue.

V: TRBV30
J: TRBJ2-1
CDR3: CAWNQEGVGEQFF

V: TRBV7-9
J: TRBJ2-7
CDR3: CASSFGTTYEQYF

V: TRBV7-9
J: TRBJ1-2
CDR3: CATARGTAANYGYTF

V: TRBV19
J: TRBJ1-1
CDR3: CASSIGWDSIIGTEAFF

V: TRBV28
J: TRBJ2-4
CDR3: CASSQTWGRSNIQYF

V: TRBV6-1
J: TRBJ1-2
CDR3: CASSVADRFYGYTF

V: TRBV6-1
J: TRBJ1-2
CDR3: CASLKEKAGGYTF

V: TRBV5-1
J: TRBJ1-4
CDR3: CASSLGAGNEKLFF

V: TRBV11-2
J: TRBJ2-3
CDR3: CASRELTDTQYF

V: TRBV10-2
J: TRBJ2-3
CDR3: CASSIAHDTQYF

V: TRBV6-5
J: TRBJ1-2
CDR3: CASSYRGRGYGYTF